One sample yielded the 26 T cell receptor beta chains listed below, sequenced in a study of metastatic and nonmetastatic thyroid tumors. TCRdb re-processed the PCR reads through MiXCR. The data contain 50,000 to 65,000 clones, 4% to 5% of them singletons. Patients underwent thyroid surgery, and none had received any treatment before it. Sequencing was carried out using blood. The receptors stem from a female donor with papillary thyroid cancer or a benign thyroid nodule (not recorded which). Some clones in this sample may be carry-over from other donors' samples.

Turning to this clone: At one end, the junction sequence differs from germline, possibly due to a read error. This CDR3 reads CVTSISNAQFF. Written as DNA, the CDR3 is TGTGTCACCAGTATCTCCAATGCGCAATTCTTC. The chain carries TRBV24-1 and TRBJ2-1; D is ambiguous. From germline, CDR1 is KGHDR and CDR2 SFDVKD. CDR3 length: 11 residues.

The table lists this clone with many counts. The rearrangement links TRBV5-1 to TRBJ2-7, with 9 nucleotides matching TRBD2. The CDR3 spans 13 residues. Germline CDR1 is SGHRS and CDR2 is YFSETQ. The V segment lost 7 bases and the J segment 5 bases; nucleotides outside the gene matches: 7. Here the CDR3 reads CASSQLAGNEQYF. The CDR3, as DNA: TGCGCCAGCTCCCAGCTAGCGGGAAACGAGCAGTACTTC.

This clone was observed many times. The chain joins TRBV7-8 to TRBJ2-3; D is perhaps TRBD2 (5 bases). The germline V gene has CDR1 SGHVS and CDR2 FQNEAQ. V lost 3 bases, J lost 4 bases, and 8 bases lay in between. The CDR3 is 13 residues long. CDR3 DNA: TGTGCCAGCAGCTTTGGAGCGGCAGATACGCAGTATTTT. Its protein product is CASSFGAADTQYF.

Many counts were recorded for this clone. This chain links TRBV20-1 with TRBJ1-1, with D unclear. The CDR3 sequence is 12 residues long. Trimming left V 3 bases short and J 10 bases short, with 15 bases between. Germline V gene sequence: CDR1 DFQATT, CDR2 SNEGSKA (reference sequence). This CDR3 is CSARDPTPIAFF. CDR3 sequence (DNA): TGCAGTGCTAGGGACCCGACCCCGATAGCTTTCTTT.

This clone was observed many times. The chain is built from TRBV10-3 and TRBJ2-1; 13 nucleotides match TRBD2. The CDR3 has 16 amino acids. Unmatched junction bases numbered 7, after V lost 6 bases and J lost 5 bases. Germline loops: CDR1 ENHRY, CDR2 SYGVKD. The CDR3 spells CAISAGLAGVHNEQFF. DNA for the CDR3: TGTGCCATCAGCGCCGGACTAGCGGGAGTCCACAATGAGCAGTTCTTC.

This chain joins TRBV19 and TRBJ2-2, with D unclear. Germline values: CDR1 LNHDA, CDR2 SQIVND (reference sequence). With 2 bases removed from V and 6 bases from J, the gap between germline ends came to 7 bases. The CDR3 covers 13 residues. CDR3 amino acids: CASSILGSGELFF. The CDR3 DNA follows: TGTGCCAGTAGTATATTGGGATCCGGGGAGCTGTTTTTT. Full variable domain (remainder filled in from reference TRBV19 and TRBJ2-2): DGGITQSPKYLFRKEGQNVTLSCEQNLNHDAMYWYRQDPGQGLRLIYYSQIVNDFQKGDIAEGYSVSREKKESFPLTVTSAQKNPTAFYLCASSILGSGELFFGEGSRLTVL.

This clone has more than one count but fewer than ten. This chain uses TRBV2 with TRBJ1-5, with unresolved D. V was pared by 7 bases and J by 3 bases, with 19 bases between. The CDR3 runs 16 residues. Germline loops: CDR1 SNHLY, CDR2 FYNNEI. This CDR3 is CASIPATWCVNQPQHF. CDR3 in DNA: TGTGCCAGCATTCCTGCTACATGGTGCGTCAATCAGCCCCAGCATTTT.

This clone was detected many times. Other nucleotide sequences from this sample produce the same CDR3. CDR3 sequence reads: CASSLRVHARTRVLNEQFF. DNA for the CDR3: TGTGCCAGCAGTTTAAGGGTTCATGCCCGGACTAGGGTCTTAAATGAGCAGTTCTTC. The V call is TRBV12-3 or TRBV12-4, the J call TRBJ2-1, with TRBD2 matching 7 bases. The V and J ends lost 2 bases and 7 bases, in that order; junction bases with no gene match: 20. This CDR3 is 19 amino acids long.

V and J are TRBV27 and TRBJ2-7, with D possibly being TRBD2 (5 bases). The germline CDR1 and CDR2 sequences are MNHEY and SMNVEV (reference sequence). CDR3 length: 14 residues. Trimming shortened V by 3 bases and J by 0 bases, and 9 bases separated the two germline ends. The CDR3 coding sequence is TGTGCCAGCAGTTTGGGGAGCCACTCCTACGAGCAGTACTTC. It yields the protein CASSLGSHSYEQYF.

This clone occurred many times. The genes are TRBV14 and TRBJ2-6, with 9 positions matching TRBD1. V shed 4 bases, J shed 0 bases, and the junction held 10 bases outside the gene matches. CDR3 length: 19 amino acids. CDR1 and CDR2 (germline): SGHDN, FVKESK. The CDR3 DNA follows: TGTGCCAGCAGCCTTGTCACCGGGACAGGGCTCTCTGGGGCCAACGTCCTGACTTTC. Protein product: CASSLVTGTGLSGANVLTF.

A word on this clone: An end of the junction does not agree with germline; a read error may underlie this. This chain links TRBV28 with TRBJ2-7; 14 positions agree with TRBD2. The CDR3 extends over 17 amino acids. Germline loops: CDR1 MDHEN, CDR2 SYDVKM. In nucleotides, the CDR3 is TGTGCTCTCGCGCCCGGGACTAGCGGGAGTGTTATGTACGAGAAGTACTTC. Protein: CALAPGTSGSVMYEKYF.

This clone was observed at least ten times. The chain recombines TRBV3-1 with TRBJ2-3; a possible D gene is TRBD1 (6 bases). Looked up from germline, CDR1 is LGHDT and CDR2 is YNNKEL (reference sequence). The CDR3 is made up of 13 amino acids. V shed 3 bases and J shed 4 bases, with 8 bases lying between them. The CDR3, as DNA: TGTGCCAGCAGCCAGCAGGGGCCAGATACGCAGTATTTT. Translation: CASSQQGPDTQYF.

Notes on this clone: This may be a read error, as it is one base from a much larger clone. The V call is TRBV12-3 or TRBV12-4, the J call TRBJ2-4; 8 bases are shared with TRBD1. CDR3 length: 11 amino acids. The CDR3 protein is CASSYRTGWVF. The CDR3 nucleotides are TGTGCCAGCAGCTACCGGACAGGGTGGGTCTTC.

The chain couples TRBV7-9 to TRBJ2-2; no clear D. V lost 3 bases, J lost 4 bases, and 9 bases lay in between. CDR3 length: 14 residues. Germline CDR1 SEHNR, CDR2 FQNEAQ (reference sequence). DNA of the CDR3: TGTGCCAGCAGCTTTTACATAGCCACCGGGGAGCTGTTTTTT. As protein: CASSFYIATGELFF.

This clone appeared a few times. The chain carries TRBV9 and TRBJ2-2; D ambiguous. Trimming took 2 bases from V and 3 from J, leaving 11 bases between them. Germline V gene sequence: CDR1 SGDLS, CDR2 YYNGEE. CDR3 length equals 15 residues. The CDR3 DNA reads TGTGCCAGCAGCGTCTGGGGATCGGACACCGGGGAGCTGTTTTTT. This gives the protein CASSVWGSDTGELFF.

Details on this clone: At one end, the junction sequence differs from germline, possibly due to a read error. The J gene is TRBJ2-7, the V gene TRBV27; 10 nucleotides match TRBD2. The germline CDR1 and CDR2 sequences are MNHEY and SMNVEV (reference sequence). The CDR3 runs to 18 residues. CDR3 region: CASSLRTSGTPSSHEQYF. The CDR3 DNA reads TGTGCCAGCAGTTTGCGTACTAGCGGGACTCCGAGCTCCCACGAGCAGTACTTC.

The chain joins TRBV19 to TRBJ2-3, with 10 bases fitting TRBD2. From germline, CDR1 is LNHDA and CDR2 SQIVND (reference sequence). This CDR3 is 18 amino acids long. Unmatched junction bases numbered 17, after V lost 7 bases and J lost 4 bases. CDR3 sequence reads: CASIAGLAGEVGPDTQYF. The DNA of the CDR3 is TGTGCCAGTATCGCCGGCCTAGCGGGGGAGGTTGGCCCAGATACGCAGTATTTT.

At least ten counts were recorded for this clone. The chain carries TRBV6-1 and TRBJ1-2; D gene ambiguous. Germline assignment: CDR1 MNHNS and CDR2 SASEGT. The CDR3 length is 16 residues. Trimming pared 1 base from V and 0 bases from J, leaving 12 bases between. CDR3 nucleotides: TGTGCCAGCAGTGAAGGCGTTGAGAGAACTAACTATGGCTACACCTTC. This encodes CASSEGVERTNYGYTF.

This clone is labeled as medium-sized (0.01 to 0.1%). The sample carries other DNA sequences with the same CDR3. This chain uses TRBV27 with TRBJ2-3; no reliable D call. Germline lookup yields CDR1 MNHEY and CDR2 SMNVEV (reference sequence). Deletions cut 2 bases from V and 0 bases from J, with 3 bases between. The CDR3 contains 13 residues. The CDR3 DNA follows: TGTGCCAGCAGTTTAGGGAGCACAGATACGCAGTATTTT. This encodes CASSLGSTDTQYF.

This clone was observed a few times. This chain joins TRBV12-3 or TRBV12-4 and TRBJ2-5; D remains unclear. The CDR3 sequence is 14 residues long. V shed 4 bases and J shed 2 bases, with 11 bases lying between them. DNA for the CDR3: TGTGCCAGCAGTTACCCAGAGTCTCAAGAGACCCAGTACTTC. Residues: CASSYPESQETQYF.

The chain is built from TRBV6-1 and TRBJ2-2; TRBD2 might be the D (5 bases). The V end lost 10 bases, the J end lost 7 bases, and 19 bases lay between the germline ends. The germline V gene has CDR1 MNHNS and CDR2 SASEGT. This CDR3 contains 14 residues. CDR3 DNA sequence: TGTGCCATCCAAGGACGGGCCGAGGGCGGGGAGCTGTTTTTT. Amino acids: CAIQGRAEGGELFF.

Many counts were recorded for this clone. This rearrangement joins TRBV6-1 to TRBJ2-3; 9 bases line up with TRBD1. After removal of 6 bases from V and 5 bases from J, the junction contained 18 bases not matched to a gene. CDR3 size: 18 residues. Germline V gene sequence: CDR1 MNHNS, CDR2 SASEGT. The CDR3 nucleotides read TGTGCCAGCAGCCTAGACAGGGGGGGGGCTAGCGTCGTAGATACGCAGTATTTT. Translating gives CASSLDRGGASVVDTQYF.

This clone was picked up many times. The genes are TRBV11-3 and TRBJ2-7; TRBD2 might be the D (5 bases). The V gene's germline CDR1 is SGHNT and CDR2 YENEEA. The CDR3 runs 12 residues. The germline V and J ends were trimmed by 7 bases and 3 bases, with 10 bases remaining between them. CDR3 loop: CASTGKGYEQYF. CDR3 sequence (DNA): TGTGCCAGCACCGGGAAGGGCTACGAGCAGTACTTC.

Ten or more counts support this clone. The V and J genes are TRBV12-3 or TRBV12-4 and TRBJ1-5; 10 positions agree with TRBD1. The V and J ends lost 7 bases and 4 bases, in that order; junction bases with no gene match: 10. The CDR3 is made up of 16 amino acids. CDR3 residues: CASNRGTGAGNQPQHF. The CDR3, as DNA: TGTGCCAGCAATCGCGGGACAGGGGCCGGGAATCAGCCCCAGCATTTT.

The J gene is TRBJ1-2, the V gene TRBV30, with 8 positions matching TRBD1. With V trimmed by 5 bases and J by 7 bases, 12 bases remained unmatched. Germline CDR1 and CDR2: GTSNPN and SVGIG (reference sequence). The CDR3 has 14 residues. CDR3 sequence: CAWEAGGITGGYTF. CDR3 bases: TGTGCCTGGGAGGCAGGGGGCATTACGGGTGGCTACACCTTC.

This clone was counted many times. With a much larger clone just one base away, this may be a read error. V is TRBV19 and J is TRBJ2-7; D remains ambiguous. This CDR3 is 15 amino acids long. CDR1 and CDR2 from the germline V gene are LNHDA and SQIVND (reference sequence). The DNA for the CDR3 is TGTGCCAGTAGTGCAAACCCGGGCAGTTTCTACAAGCAGTACTTC. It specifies CASSANPGSFYKQYF. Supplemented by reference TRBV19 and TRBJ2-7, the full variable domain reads DGGITQSPKYLFRKEGQNVTLSCEQNLNHDAMYWYRQDPGQGLRLIYYSQIVNDFQKGDIAEGYSVSREKKESFPLTVTSAQKNPTAFYLCASSANPGSFYKQYFGPGTRLTVT.